A selection of T cell receptor beta chains follows, all from one sample in a study of OX40 agonist ivuxolimab in advanced cancers. This table comes from immunoSEQ multiplex PCR, and its TCRdb copy is limited to in-frame clones, with some not included. The data contain over 55,000 clones, roughly nine tenths of them singletons. The sequencing used CD4+ or CD8+ T cells sorted from blood, collected in a trial of the OX40 agonist ivuxolimab. All receptors derive from an adult with an advanced solid tumor such as melanoma, head and neck, liver or kidney cancer. CDR3s include the opening cysteine and the closing phenylalanine or tryptophan. The D gene is left open where the match is weak. For some rows the clone size is stated as once, few or many, or as a class when expanded; others skip it.

CDR3 length,J gene,V gene,clone size,D gene,CDR3 DNA,CDR3 protein
15,TRBJ1-5,TRBV19,.,TRBD1,TGTGCCAGTCGACAGGGCCCGATGGGCAATCAGCCCCAGCATTTT,CASRQGPMGNQPQHF
14,TRBJ2-2,TRBV19,.,TRBD1,TGTGCCAGTAGTATTACAGGGGTAACCGGGGAGCTGTTTTTT,CASSITGVTGELFF
19,TRBJ2-3,TRBV4-2,.,TRBD2,TGTGCCAGCAGCCGGAGGGGAGGTAGCGGGGGGGTAATCACAGATACGCAGTATTTT,CASSRRGGSGGVITDTQYF
17,TRBJ2-3,TRBV19,.,TRBD2,TGTGCCAGTAGTCCGGGACTAGCGGGGATGAGCGCAGATACGCAGTATTTT,CASSPGLAGMSADTQYF
14,TRBJ1-2,TRBV6-5,.,TRBD1,TGTGCCAGCAGTACCAGGGGGCGCCTCTATGGCTACACCTTC,CASSTRGRLYGYTF
15,TRBJ2-3,TRBV10-2,.,TRBD2,TGCGCCAGCACAAATTTGGGGGGGTACACAGATACGCAGTATTTT,CASTNLGGYTDTQYF
13,TRBJ2-2,TRBV10-2,.,TRBD2,TGCGCCAGCACAGGGACTAGCGGAGGGGAGCTGTTTTTT,CASTGTSGGELFF
15,TRBJ1-4,TRBV10-3,.,.,TGTGCCATCAGTGAGAGCACAAGGCACAATGAAAAACTGTTTTTT,CAISESTRHNEKLFF
15,TRBJ2-5,TRBV10-3,.,TRBD1,TGTGCCATCAGTGGGGCAGGGGGATTACAAGAGACCCAGTACTTC,CAISGAGGLQETQYF
14,TRBJ2-7,TRBV5-4,.,.,TGTGCCAGCAGCTTGGGGGGCCTCGCCTACGAGCAGTACTTC,CASSLGGLAYEQYF
16,TRBJ1-3,TRBV7-9,.,.,TGTGCCAGCAGCTCCAGGGACAACCTCCCTGGAAACACCATATATTTT,CASSSRDNLPGNTIYF
14,TRBJ2-2,TRBV6-5,.,.,TGTGCCAGCAGCCCCAGCACAGACACCGGGGAGCTGTTTTTT,CASSPSTDTGELFF
18,TRBJ2-6,TRBV5-6,few,.,TGTGCCAGCAGCTTGAGTAATCTCAGGGGTGTTGGGGCCAACGTCCTGACTTTC,CASSLSNLRGVGANVLTF
17,TRBJ2-1,TRBV7-2,.,.,TGTGCCAGCAGCTTAGTCCGTGACTCAGCGGGTTACAATGAGCAGTTCTTC,CASSLVRDSAGYNEQFF
13,TRBJ2-7,TRBV30,.,TRBD1,TGTGCCTGGAGAGATCCAGGGGGCCGCGAGCAGTACTTC,CAWRDPGGREQYF
15,TRBJ1-1,TRBV11-2,.,.,TGTGCCAGCAGCTTGGTCCGGGGGGTTTACACTGAAGCTTTCTTT,CASSLVRGVYTEAFF
16,TRBJ2-7,TRBV10-3,.,.,TGTGCCATCAGTGAGTCAACGGGAGGGACAGCGGGCGAGCAGTACTTC,CAISESTGGTAGEQYF
11,TRBJ2-5,TRBV20-1,once,.,TGCAGTGCTACTAGGCAAGAGACCCAGTACTTC,CSATRQETQYF
14,TRBJ1-2,TRBV2,.,TRBD1,TGTGCCAGCAGCAAGACAGGGGGCGGTTATGGCTACACCTTC,CASSKTGGGYGYTF
14,TRBJ1-1,TRBV7-2,.,TRBD1,TGTGCCAGCAGTAAGGGACAGGGGTACACTGAAGCTTTCTTT,CASSKGQGYTEAFF
18,TRBJ2-5,TRBV10-2,.,TRBD2,TGCGCCAGCAGTGAGTCGACTAGCGGGGGCTTCCGCCAAGAGACCCAGTACTTC,CASSESTSGGFRQETQYF
15,TRBJ2-5,TRBV2,once,TRBD2,TGTGCCAGCAGTAGACTAGCGGGGGAGGTAGAGACCCAGTACTTC,CASSRLAGEVETQYF
13,TRBJ1-5,TRBV19,.,.,TGTGCCAGTAGTACAGGGGACAATCAGCCCCAGCATTTT,CASSTGDNQPQHF
15,TRBJ2-1,TRBV12-5,.,.,TGTGCTAGTGGAAAAGGGGTTTTCTCCTACAATGAGCAGTTCTTC,CASGKGVFSYNEQFF
14,TRBJ1-6,TRBV7-2,.,.,TGTGCCAGCAGCCTGAGGGATTCTAATTCACCCCTCCACTTT,CASSLRDSNSPLHF
16,TRBJ1-5,TRBV6-1,.,TRBD1,TGTGCCAGCAGTGAAGCGACAGGGGGCAACAATCAGCCCCAGCATTTT,CASSEATGGNNQPQHF
16,TRBJ2-6,TRBV6-4,.,TRBD1,TGTGCCAGCAGCTCCACAGGGGGCCCTGGGGCCAACGTCCTGACTTTC,CASSSTGGPGANVLTF
14,TRBJ1-2,TRBV15,.,.,TGTGCCACCAGCATAAGACGCATGCTCTATGGCTACACCTTC,CATSIRRMLYGYTF